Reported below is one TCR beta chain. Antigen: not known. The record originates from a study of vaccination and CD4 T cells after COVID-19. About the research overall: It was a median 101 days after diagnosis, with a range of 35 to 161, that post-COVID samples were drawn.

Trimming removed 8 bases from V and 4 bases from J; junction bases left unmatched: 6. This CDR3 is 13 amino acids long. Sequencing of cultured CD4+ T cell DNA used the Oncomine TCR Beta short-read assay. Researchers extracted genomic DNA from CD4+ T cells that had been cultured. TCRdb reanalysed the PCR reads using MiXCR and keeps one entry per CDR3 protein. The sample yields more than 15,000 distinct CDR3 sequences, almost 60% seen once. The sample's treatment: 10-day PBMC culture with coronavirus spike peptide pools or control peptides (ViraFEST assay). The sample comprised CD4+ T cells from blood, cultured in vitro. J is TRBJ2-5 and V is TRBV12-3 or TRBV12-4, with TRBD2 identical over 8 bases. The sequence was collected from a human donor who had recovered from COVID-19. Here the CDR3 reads CASRLAGGETQYF. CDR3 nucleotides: TGTGCCAGCCGGCTAGCGGGCGGAGAGACCCAGTACTTC.